This T cell receptor (beta chain) was identified in a study of T cell responses to AZD1222 COVID-19 vaccine (dated by TCRdb to the early 2020s). Describing the broader study: AZD1222 recipients with second doses at about 4 weeks or about 12 weeks were pooled, because spike-specific TCR depth and breadth did not differ between schedules. TCR sequencing was performed for about 250 trial participants, of whom about 200 were given two doses of AZD1222 and around 25 were given two doses of MenACWY control vaccine. Enrollment into the trials was organized by age into subgroups of 18-55, 56-69 and 70-plus years, and those subgroups contained roughly 150, 30 and 60 TCR-sequenced participants, respectively.

The CDR3 regions of human TCRbeta chains were analyzed by immunosequencing. As for the authors' bioinformatics: Repertoire TCRs were matched against a reference library of SARS-CoV-2-specific TCRs generated with the MIRA antigen-specificity platform. Breadth was defined as the fraction of unique TCRs that were SARS-CoV-2-associated, and depth was defined as the fraction of total T cells that were SARS-CoV-2-associated. Using the MIRA data, each spike-specific TCR was assigned both to the spike region to which the TCR was reactive and to a CD4 or CD8 class. Log10-transformed breadth and depth values were compared by one-way ANOVA with Sidak's multiple comparisons tests. Sourced from immuneACCESS, this table was stored by TCRdb with only in-frame sequences that have V and J called. A share of the clones is absent; for the studies checked, an unresolved V gene accounts for under half, and the remainder has no known explanation. That table gives V, J and clone size, and the DNA gave D and trimming. The table for this sample lists roughly 70,000 clones; approximately 85% of them were counted only once. Around 5% of the sample lies in the top ten.

The time point label, as the study defines it: baseline before first vaccination. The vaccinee samples were drawn from two UK trials, COV001 and COV002, one of which was a single-blind randomized controlled phase 2/3 trial testing AZD1222 (ChAdOx1 nCoV-19) in healthy adults. For TCRbeta chain sequencing, PBMC samples from trial participants were taken at day 0 and at day 28 after the second dose. Of note for this clone: Its recognized antigen is unknown. No much larger clone exists at a distance of one base, and base qualities are not known.

The paper as a whole reports these results and caveats: Because no day 14 peak-response samples were available, repertoires were characterized only after the peak T cell response. The 56-69-year group was small, and its depth increase did not reach significance, likely because of low power. After two AZD1222 doses, spike-specific TCR breadth and depth were significantly higher than at day 0 and than in MenACWY recipients. Participants were mostly white British, with more females than males. The authors suggested clonal diversity may have been underestimated. The whole spike protein was spanned by vaccine-associated CD4 TCRs, and dominant responses were seen in regions 160-218 and 743-854. Nearly half of unique spike-specific TCRs reportedly recognized epitopes outside regions mutated in the B.1.351 and B.1.1.7 variants. Conclusions about previously exposed vaccinees are limited because only six or seven AZD1222 recipients were SARS-CoV-2 seropositive at baseline.

Spanning cysteine to phenylalanine, the CDR3 consists of 14 amino acids. The kept DNA is CDR3 alone, 42 bases in frame from the first base. The germline V gene gives CDR1 as LGHNT and CDR2 as FRNRAP. The germline V end is reduced by 6 bases and the J end by 5 bases; junction bases left unmatched: 7. The material sequenced was peripheral blood, taken on day 0 of AZD1222 vaccination. The origin of this receptor is an adult in good health. The chain employs TRBV12-5 and TRBJ2-5; TRBD1 fits 9 bases in the junction. The CDR3 protein: CASGLGQGTETQYF. The DNA sequence is given as TGTGCTAGTGGCCTGGGACAGGGAACGGAGACCCAGTACTTC.